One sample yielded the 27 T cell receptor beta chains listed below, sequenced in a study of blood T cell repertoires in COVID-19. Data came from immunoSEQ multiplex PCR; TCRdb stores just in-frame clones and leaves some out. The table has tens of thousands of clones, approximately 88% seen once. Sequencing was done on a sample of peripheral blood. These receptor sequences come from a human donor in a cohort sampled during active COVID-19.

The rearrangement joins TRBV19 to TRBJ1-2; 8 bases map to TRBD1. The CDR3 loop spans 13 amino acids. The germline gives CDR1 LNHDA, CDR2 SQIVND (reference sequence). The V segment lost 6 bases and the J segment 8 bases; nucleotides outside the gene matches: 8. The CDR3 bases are TGTGCCAGTAGCCCAGGGGGCGTGAAGGGCTACACCTTC. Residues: CASSPGGVKGYTF.

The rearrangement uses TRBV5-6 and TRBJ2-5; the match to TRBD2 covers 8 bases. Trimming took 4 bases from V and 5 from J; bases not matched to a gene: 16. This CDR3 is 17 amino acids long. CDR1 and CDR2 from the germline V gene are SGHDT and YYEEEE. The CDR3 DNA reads TGTGCCAGCAGCCTTTACTCGGGAGGGAGGGCCGGGGAGACCCAGTACTTC. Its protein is CASSLYSGGRAGETQYF. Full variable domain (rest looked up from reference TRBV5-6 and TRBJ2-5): DAGVTQSPTHLIKTRGQQVTLRCSPKSGHDTVSWYQQALGQGPQFIFQYYEEEERQRGNFPDRFSGHQFPNYSSELNVNALLLGDSALYLCASSLYSGGRAGETQYFGPGTRLLVL.

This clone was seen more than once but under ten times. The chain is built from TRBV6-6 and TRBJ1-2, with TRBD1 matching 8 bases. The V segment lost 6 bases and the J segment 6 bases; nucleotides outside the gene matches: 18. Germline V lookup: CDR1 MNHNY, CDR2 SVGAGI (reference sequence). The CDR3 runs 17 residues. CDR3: CASSRGGQGFKVDGYTF. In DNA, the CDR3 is TGTGCCAGCAGCCGAGGCGGACAGGGCTTTAAAGTCGATGGCTACACCTTC.

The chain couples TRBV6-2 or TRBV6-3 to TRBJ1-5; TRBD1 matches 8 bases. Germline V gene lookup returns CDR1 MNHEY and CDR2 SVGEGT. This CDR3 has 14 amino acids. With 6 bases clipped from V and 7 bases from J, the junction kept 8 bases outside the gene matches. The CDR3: CASSKTGVGQPQHF. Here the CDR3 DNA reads TGTGCCAGCAGCAAGACAGGGGTTGGGCAGCCCCAGCATTTT.

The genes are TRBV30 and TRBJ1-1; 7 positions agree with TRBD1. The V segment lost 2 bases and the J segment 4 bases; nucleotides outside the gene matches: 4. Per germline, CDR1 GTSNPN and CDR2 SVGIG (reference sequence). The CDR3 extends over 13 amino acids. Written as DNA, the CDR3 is TGTGCCTGGAGTCCCGACAGGGTCACTGAAGCTTTCTTT. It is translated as CAWSPDRVTEAFF.

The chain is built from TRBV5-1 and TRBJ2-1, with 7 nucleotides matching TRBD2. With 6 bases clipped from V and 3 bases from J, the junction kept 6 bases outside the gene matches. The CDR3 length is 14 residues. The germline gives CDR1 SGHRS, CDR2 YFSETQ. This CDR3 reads CASKETSSYNEQFF. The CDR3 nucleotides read TGCGCCAGCAAAGAGACTAGCAGCTACAATGAGCAGTTCTTC. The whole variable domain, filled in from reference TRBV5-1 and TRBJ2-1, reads KAGVTQTPRYLIKTRGQQVTLSCSPISGHRSVSWYQQTPGQGLQFLFEYFSETQRNKGNFPGRFSGRQFSNSRSEMNVSTLELGDSALYLCASKETSSYNEQFFGPGTRLTVL.

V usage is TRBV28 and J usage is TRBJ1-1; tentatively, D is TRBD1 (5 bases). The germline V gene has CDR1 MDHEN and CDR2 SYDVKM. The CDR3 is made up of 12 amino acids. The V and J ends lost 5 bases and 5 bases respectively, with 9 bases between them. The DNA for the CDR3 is TGTGCCAGCAGTCGGGGGGGAACTGAAGCTTTCTTT. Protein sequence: CASSRGGTEAFF.

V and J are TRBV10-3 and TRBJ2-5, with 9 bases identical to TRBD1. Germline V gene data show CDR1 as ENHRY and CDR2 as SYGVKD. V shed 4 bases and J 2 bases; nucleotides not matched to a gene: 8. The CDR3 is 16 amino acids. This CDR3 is CAISGRQGGRQETQYF. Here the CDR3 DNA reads TGTGCCATCAGTGGGCGACAGGGGGGAAGGCAAGAGACCCAGTACTTC.

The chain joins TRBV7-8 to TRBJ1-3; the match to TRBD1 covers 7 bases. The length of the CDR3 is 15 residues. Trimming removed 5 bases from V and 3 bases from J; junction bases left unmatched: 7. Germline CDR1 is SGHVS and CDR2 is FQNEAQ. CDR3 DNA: TGTGCCAGCAGCCCCATAGACAGGGTTGGAAACACCATATATTTT. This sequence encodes CASSPIDRVGNTIYF.

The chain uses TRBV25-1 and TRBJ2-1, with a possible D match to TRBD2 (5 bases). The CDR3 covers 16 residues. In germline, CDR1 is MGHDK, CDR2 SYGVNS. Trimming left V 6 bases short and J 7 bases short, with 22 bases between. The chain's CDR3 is CASREDAVGGRNEQFF. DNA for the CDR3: TGTGCCAGCAGGGAGGATGCGGTAGGAGGTCGGAATGAGCAGTTCTTC.

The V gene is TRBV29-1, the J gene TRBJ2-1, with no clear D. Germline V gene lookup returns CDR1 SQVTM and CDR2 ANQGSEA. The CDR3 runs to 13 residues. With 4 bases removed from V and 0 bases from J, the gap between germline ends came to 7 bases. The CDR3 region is CSVASSSYNEQFF. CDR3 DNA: TGCAGCGTTGCCTCGAGCTCCTACAATGAGCAGTTCTTC.

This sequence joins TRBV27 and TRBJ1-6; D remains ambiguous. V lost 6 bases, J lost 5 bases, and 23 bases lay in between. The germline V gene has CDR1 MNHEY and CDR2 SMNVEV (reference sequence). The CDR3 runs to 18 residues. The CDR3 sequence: CASSPLAGLSPNNSPLHF. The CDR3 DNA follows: TGTGCCAGCAGCCCCCTCGCTGGACTTTCCCCTAATAATTCACCCCTCCACTTT.

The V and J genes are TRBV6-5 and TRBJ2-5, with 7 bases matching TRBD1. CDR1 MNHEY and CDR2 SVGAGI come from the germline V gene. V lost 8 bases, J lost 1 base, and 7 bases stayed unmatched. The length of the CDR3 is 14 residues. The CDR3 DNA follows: TGTGCCAGCGGCAGGGGGACCCCCCAAGAGACCCAGTACTTC. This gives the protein CASGRGTPQETQYF.

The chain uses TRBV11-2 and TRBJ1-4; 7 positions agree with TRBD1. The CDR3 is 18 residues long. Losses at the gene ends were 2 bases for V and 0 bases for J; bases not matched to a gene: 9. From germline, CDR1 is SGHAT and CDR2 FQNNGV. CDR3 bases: TGTGCCAGCAGCTTATCGATTACCGGACAGGCAACTAATGAAAAACTGTTTTTT. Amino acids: CASSLSITGQATNEKLFF.

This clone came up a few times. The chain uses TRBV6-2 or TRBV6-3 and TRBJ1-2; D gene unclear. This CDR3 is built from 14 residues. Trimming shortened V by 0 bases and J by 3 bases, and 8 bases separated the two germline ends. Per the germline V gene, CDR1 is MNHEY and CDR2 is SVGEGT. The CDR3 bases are TGTGCCAGCAGTTACTCGGCAGTTGACTATGGCTACACCTTC. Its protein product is CASSYSAVDYGYTF.

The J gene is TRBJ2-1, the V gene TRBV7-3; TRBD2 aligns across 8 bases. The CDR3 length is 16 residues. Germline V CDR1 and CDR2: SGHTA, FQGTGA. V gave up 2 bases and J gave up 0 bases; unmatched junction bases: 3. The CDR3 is CASSLFGLASYNEQFF. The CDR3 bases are TGTGCCAGCAGCTTATTCGGACTAGCCTCCTACAATGAGCAGTTCTTC.

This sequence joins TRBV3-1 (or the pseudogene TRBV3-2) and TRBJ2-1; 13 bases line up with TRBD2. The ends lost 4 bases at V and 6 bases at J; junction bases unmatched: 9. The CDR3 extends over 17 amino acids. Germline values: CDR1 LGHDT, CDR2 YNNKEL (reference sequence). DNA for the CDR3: TGTGCCAGCAGCCCCCAACTAGCGGGAGGGCCGGTCAATGAGCAGTTCTTC. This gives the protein CASSPQLAGGPVNEQFF.

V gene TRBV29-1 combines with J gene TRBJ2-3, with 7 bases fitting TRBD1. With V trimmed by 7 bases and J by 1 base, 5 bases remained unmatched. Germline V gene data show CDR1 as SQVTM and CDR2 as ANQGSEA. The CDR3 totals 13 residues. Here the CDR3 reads CSGDRAGTDTQYF. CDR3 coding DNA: TGCAGCGGTGACAGGGCGGGCACAGATACGCAGTATTTT.

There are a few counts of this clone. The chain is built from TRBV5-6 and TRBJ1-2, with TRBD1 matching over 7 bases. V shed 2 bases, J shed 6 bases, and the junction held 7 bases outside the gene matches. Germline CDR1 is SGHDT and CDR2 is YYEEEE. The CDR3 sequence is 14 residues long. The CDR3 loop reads CASSLNRGSDGYTF. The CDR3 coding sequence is TGTGCCAGCAGCTTAAACAGGGGATCAGATGGCTACACCTTC. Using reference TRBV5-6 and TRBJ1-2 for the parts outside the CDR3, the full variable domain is DAGVTQSPTHLIKTRGQQVTLRCSPKSGHDTVSWYQQALGQGPQFIFQYYEEEERQRGNFPDRFSGHQFPNYSSELNVNALLLGDSALYLCASSLNRGSDGYTFGSGTRLTVV.

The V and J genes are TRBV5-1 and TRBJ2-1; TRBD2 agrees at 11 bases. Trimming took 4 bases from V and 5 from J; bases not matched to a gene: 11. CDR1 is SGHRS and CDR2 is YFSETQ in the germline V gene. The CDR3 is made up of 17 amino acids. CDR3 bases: TGCGCCAGCAGCCGTGGGACTAGCGGACATACTCACAATGAGCAGTTCTTC. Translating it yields CASSRGTSGHTHNEQFF.

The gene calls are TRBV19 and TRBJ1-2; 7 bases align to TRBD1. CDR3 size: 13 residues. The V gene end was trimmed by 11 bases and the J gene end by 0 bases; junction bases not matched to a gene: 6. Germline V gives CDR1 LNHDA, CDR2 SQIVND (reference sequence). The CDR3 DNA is TGTGCCGGACTCAGGGGGACTAACTATGGCTACACCTTC. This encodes CAGLRGTNYGYTF.

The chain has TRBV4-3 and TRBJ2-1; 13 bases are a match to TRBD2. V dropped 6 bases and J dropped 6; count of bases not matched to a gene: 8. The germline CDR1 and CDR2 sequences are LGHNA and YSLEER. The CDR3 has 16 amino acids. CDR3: CASSRQTSGGFNEQFF. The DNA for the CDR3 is TGCGCCAGCAGTCGACAGACTAGCGGGGGGTTCAATGAGCAGTTCTTC.

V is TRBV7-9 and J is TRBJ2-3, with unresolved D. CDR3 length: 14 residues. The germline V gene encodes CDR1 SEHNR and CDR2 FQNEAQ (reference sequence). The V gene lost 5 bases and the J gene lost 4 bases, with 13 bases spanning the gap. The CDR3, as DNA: TGTGCCAGCAGCCCCGCGGCTTCCTCAGATACGCAGTATTTT. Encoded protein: CASSPAASSDTQYF.

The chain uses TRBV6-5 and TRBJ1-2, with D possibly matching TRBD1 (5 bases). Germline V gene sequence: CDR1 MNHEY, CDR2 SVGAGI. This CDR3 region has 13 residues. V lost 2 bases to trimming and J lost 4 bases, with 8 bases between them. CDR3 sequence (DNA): TGTGCCAGCAGTTACGGGGGACTCTATGGCTACACCTTC. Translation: CASSYGGLYGYTF.

CDR3 sequence (DNA): TGTGCCTGGACCAGGGACTACGAGCAGTACTTC. Its translation: CAWTRDYEQYF. The V and J genes are TRBV30 and TRBJ2-7, with D tentatively TRBD1 (5 bases). V was clipped by 4 bases and J by 3 bases, with 7 bases between them. Germline V gives CDR1 GTSNPN, CDR2 SVGIG (reference sequence). This CDR3 comprises 11 residues.

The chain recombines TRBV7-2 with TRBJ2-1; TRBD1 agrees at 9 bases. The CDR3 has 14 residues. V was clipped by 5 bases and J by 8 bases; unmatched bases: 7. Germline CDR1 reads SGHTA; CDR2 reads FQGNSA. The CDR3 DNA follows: TGTGCCAGCAGCGCCCAAGGGACAGGGCATGAGCAGTTCTTC. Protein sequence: CASSAQGTGHEQFF. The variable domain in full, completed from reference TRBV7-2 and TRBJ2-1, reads GAGVSQSPSNKVTEKGKDVELRCDPISGHTALYWYRQSLGQGLEFLIYFQGNSAPDKSGLPSDRFSAERTGGSVSTLTIQRTQQEDSAVYLCASSAQGTGHEQFFGPGTRLTVL.

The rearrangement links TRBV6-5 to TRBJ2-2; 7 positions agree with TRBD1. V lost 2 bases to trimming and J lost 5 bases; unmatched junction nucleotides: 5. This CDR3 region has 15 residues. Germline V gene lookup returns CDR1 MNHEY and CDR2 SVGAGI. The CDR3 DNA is TGTGCCAGCAGTTACCGGCAGGGGGTAACCGGGGAGCTGTTTTTT. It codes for CASSYRQGVTGELFF.